Detailed here is one T cell receptor (beta chain). Its antigen is not yet known. Per-base quality was not reported, and no clone a single base away is much larger than it. The data stem from a study of blood T cell repertoires in COVID-19 (dated by TCRdb to the early 2020s). Regarding the study in general: Samples covering the acute and convalescent phases of COVID-19 were provided by collaborators in the United States, Italy and Spain. The samples were drawn from two sources: the first 160 participants of the ongoing ImmuneRACE study, and 1,254 subjects contributed by 6 global collaborators. Where available, HLA class I and class II types were taken from metadata supplied by the sample provider and were not determined by assay-based typing. Nearly every sample came with metadata listing a de-identified subject ID, COVID-19 status, age in years and sex. Deeply sampled blood TCRbeta repertoires from subjects exposed to, actively infected with, or recovered from COVID-19 were included in the dataset. The material from the prospective study consisted of cDNA or gDNA derived from T cells, B-cell-depleted T cells, or PBMCs. The repertoires were made available in a free public database intended to serve as a resource for research on the immune response to SARS-CoV-2.

TCRbeta CDR3 regions were amplified from genomic DNA using the immunoSEQ Assay, a bias-controlled multiplex PCR. From the authors' description of their analysis: The number of nucleated cells in each sample was estimated from the amplification of reference gene primers within the assay. To quantify the absolute abundance of each unique TCRbeta CDR3 rearrangement, sequence reads were collapsed and filtered. For each sample, productive Simpson clonality was calculated by taking the square root of Simpson's diversity index across productive rearrangements. TCRdb took over this immuneACCESS table, retaining in-frame rearrangements with V and J assigned. Such tables are incomplete; in checked studies, under half of the missing clones stem from an unresolved V gene, and the remainder is unexplained. V and J calls plus clone size are reproduced from that table; the DNA served to infer D and trimming. In all, the sample holds some 100,000 clones, and approximately 86% of those were seen once. The ten largest clones add up to less than 3% of the sample.

From V the trimming removes 5 bases and from J it removes 4 bases, while the gene matches leave 5 bases of the junction unaccounted for. The germline V gene encodes CDR1 ENHRY and CDR2 SYGVKD. Spanning cysteine to phenylalanine, the CDR3 consists of 15 amino acids. CDR3 DNA is the only sequence kept; it has 45 bases, read in frame from the first base. Summary of the overall study and its limitations: Clinical and demographic metadata were provided uncurated, with the amount varying by source and participant.

Participants in the prospective study were aged about 18 to 100 years, lived in over 20 United States geographic areas, and enrolled through a virtual design. In the prospective study, participants were assigned to cohorts based on the clinical history participants reported in a screening survey and a study questionnaire. ImmuneRACE Cohort 3 recovered participants were defined by two consecutive negative NP/OP PCR tests, healthcare professional clearance, or symptom resolution. In the prospective study, mobile phlebotomists collected whole blood, serum and a nasopharyngeal or oropharyngeal swab from each participant. Additional blood draws and questionnaires over a 2-month period could optionally be provided by prospective study participants. Before DNA extraction, prospective study blood samples were shipped either frozen or at room temperature.

The sequenced material came from PBMCs or T cells enriched from blood (not recorded which). The chain uses TRBV10-3 and TRBJ2-3, and 11 junction bases match TRBD1. This sequence was found in a woman aged 45-59 years who had recovered from COVID-19. The CDR3 in this case is CAISYGTGGADTQYF. The DNA sequence is as follows: TGTGCCATCAGTTACGGGACAGGGGGGGCAGATACGCAGTATTTT.